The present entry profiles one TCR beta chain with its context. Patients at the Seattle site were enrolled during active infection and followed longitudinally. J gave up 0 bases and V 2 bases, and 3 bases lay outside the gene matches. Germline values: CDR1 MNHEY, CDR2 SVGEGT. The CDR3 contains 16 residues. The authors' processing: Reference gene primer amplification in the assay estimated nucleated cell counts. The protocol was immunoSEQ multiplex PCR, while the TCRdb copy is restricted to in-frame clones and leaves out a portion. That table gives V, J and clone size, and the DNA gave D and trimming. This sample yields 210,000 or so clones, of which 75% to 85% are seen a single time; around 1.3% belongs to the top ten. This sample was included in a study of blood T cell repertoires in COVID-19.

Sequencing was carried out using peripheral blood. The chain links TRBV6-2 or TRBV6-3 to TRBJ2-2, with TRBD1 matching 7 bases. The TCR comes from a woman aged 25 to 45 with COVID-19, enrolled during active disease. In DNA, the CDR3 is TGTGCCAGCAGTTACCGACAGGGATCGAACACCGGGGAGCTGTTTTTT. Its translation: CASSYRQGSNTGELFF.